This paragraph reports one T cell receptor beta chain. Its specificity is not known. Samples of blood were obtained at baseline, on cycle 4 day 1, and on cycle 7 day 1. This table comes from immunoSEQ multiplex PCR, and its TCRdb copy is limited to in-frame clones, with some not included. The profile shows around 46,000 clones, approximately 89% of them singletons. These data belong to a study of OX40 agonist ivuxolimab in advanced cancers. Notes on the study in general: Low normalized clonal expansion also occurred in some nonresponding patients.

CDR3 length: 15 amino acids. V dropped 6 bases and J dropped 4; count of bases not matched to a gene: 9. Per the germline V gene, CDR1 is MNHEY and CDR2 is SVGAGI. The TCR was taken from an adult with an advanced solid tumor such as melanoma, head and neck, liver or kidney cancer. V is TRBV6-5 and J is TRBJ2-7, with 10 bases that match TRBD2. This specimen consisted of CD4+ or CD8+ T cells sorted from blood, obtained in a trial of the OX40 agonist ivuxolimab. This CDR3 reads CASSLLSGGVYEQYF. The CDR3 DNA follows: TGTGCCAGCAGCCTACTCAGCGGGGGGGTTTACGAGCAGTACTTC.